This entry lists 6 T cell receptor beta chains sequenced from one sample in a study of shared clonotypes between healthy human individuals. Some clones are missing from TCRdb's copy, which holds only in-frame ones; the method was immunoSEQ multiplex PCR. This table holds about 990,000 clones, about 80% found once. Sequenced input: memory CD4+ T cells from PBMCs. Subset noted: CD45RA-negative fraction. These receptors were obtained from a man between 18 and 35 years old in good health. Some clones in this sample may be carry-over from other donors' samples.

The J gene is TRBJ1-2, the V gene TRBV9; tentatively, D is TRBD1 (5 bases). The CDR3 length is 14 residues. V was shortened by 10 bases and J by 4 bases, with 20 bases between the two germline ends. Germline V gene sequence: CDR1 SGDLS, CDR2 YYNGEE. Written as DNA, the CDR3 is TGTGCCTCTCAGAGTGGGTCCGGGGCCTATGGCTACACCTTC. This encodes CASQSGSGAYGYTF.

This clone was observed many times. The chain has TRBV2 and TRBJ2-5; possibly TRBD1 for D (6 bases). Germline CDR1 reads SNHLY; CDR2 reads FYNNEI. CDR3 length equals 13 residues. Between the trimmed V and J ends, which lost 6 bases and 2 bases, there was a span of 10 bases. For the CDR3, the DNA is TGTGCCAGCAGCAACAGGGCTCAAGAGACCCAGTACTTC. This translates into CASSNRAQETQYF.

This chain uses TRBV2 with TRBJ2-5; 11 bases fit TRBD2. Germline trimming cut 5 bases from V and 4 bases from J; bases unmatched to any gene: 3. The CDR3 has 14 residues. Per the germline V gene, CDR1 is SNHLY and CDR2 is FYNNEI. CDR3: CASSILAGGETQYF. The CDR3 bases are TGTGCCAGCAGTATTCTAGCGGGAGGAGAGACCCAGTACTTC.

The rearrangement links TRBV7-8 to TRBJ2-7, with D unclear. V shed 1 base and J shed 1 base, with 8 bases lying between them. The CDR3 contains 14 residues. CDR1 SGHVS and CDR2 FQNEAQ come from the germline V gene. The CDR3 region is CASSLEDVSYEQYF. The CDR3 nucleotides read TGTGCCAGCAGCTTAGAGGACGTGTCCTACGAGCAGTACTTC.

The chain has TRBV7-9 and TRBJ2-1; D is unresolved. Germline V gene sequence: CDR1 SEHNR, CDR2 FQNEAQ (reference sequence). This CDR3 has 14 residues. V was shortened by 5 bases and J by 1 base, with 9 bases between the two germline ends. For the CDR3, the DNA is TGTGCCAGCAGCCCCGAAGGTTCCTACAATGAGCAGTTCTTC. It encodes CASSPEGSYNEQFF. The complete variable domain, with remaining parts taken from reference TRBV7-9 and TRBJ2-1, reads DTGVSQNPRHKITKRGQNVTFRCDPISEHNRLYWYRQTLGQGPEFLTYFQNEAQLEKSRLLSDRFSAERPKGSFSTLEIQRTEQGDSAMYLCASSPEGSYNEQFFGPGTRLTVL.

This chain joins TRBV7-9 and TRBJ2-2; D remains ambiguous. Trimming pared 1 base from V and 6 bases from J, leaving 6 bases between. This CDR3 has 13 residues. Per germline, CDR1 SEHNR and CDR2 FQNEAQ (reference sequence). This CDR3 is CASSLEYAGELFF. DNA of the CDR3: TGTGCCAGCAGCTTAGAATACGCCGGGGAGCTGTTTTTT.